Only a few counts were recorded for the clone carrying this TCR beta chain. Its antigen is unidentified. The data were taken from a study of T cells in Graves' hyperthyroidism and ophthalmopathy. General study findings and limits: In validation, the model predicted ophthalmopathy. These predictions came a median roughly six months before onset.

Germline CDR1 is MNHNS and CDR2 is SASEGT. The CDR3 consists of 14 residues. Trimming removed 3 bases from V and 6 bases from J, with 12 bases in between. TCR beta CDR3 regions were amplified from RNA transcripts. Researchers ran a first-round RT-PCR on the TCR CDR3 using the HTBI primer set. In TCRdb, the multiplex PCR reads were re-called with MiXCR into one record per CDR3 protein. The repertoire holds hundreds of thousands of distinct CDR3 sequences, with less than 20% as singletons. This chain links TRBV6-1 with TRBJ1-5; the D gene is possibly TRBD1 (6 bases). This clonotype was sampled from a middle-aged man with Graves' ophthalmopathy. Sequencing was performed on blood. The CDR3, as DNA: TGTGCCAGCAGTGATACAGGGTCAAGTCAGCCCCAGCATTTT. Its translation: CASSDTGSSQPQHF.